One and the same sample provided the 9 T cell receptor beta chains below, sequenced in a study of cytomegalovirus exposure and HLA in healthy donors. Both 60 Vbeta primers and 13 Jbeta primers went into the PCR. Assay used: immunoSEQ multiplex PCR; TCRdb lists only in-frame clones, some missing. The table lists 150,000 to 250,000 clones, 80% to 85% of them singletons. Sequencing was carried out using PBMCs. Receptors were obtained from a woman aged 50 to 65 in good health and CMV-seropositive.

The V call is TRBV28, the J call TRBJ1-4; no reliable D call. In germline, CDR1 is MDHEN, CDR2 SYDVKM. This CDR3 has 14 residues. Between the trimmed V and J ends, which lost 4 bases and 5 bases, there was a span of 11 bases. CDR3 nucleotides: TGTGCCAGCAGTTCAAACGTAGTGAATGAAAAACTGTTTTTT. As protein: CASSSNVVNEKLFF.

The chain is built from TRBV19 and TRBJ1-1; 8 nucleotides agree with TRBD1. V was clipped by 5 bases and J by 4 bases; unmatched bases: 6. Germline CDR1 LNHDA, CDR2 SQIVND (reference sequence). The CDR3 has 14 residues. CDR3 DNA sequence: TGTGCCAGTAGTGTTGACAGGGGTGGCACTGAAGCTTTCTTT. This encodes CASSVDRGGTEAFF.

V gene TRBV5-1 combines with J gene TRBJ2-3; TRBD2 aligns across 7 bases. After removal of 6 bases from V and 0 bases from J, the junction contained 7 bases not matched to a gene. CDR3 length: 15 amino acids. CDR1 is SGHRS, CDR2 YFSETQ, per germline. For the CDR3, the DNA is TGCGCCAGCACCGCCGGGACTATAAGCACAGATACGCAGTATTTT. Translation: CASTAGTISTDTQYF.

In DNA form, the CDR3 reads TGTGCCAGCAGCGCCGGGACACCTAGTGTTTCACCCCTCCACTTT. It codes for CASSAGTPSVSPLHF. The rearrangement uses TRBV7-2 and TRBJ1-6; a possible D gene is TRBD1 (6 bases). The ends were cut back, 5 bases at V and 9 bases at J, with 17 bases in the middle. The CDR3 sequence is 15 residues long. Germline V gives CDR1 SGHTA, CDR2 FQGNSA.

V is TRBV9 and J is TRBJ1-5; 7 bases are a match to TRBD1. The V and J ends lost 4 bases and 0 bases, in that order; junction bases with no gene match: 13. This CDR3 has 18 residues. CDR1 SGDLS and CDR2 YYNGEE come from the germline V gene. The CDR3 nucleotides read TGTGCCAGCAGCTATAGACAGGGACGCCATTATAGCAATCAGCCCCAGCATTTT. This codes for CASSYRQGRHYSNQPQHF.

The chain links TRBV7-6 to TRBJ2-1, with 10 bases lining up with TRBD1. The CDR3 extends over 15 amino acids. Trimming removed 2 bases from V and 6 bases from J; junction bases left unmatched: 4. Per the germline V gene, CDR1 is SGHVS and CDR2 is FNYEAQ. The chain's CDR3 is CASSLWDRGTNEQFF. In DNA, the CDR3 is TGTGCCAGCAGCTTATGGGACAGGGGTACCAATGAGCAGTTCTTC.

The genes are TRBV4-1 and TRBJ1-2, with TRBD1 matching over 9 bases. CDR1 is MGHRA and CDR2 is YSYEKL in the germline V gene. The CDR3 runs 13 residues. Germline trimming cut 3 bases from V and 7 bases from J; bases unmatched to any gene: 3. The CDR3 spells CASSHRDRAGYTF. CDR3 bases: TGCGCCAGCAGCCACCGGGACAGGGCTGGCTACACCTTC.

The V and J genes are TRBV4-3 and TRBJ1-1; a possible D gene is TRBD1 (6 bases). The V and J ends lost 2 bases and 2 bases respectively, with 15 bases between them. CDR1 LGHNA and CDR2 YSLEER come from the germline V gene. The CDR3 spans 16 residues. Written as DNA, the CDR3 is TGCGCCAGCAGCCAAACCTCCGGGACAATAAACACTGAAGCTTTCTTT. It specifies CASSQTSGTINTEAFF.

The chain is built from TRBV19 and TRBJ2-7, with a tentative D call TRBD1 (5 bases). This CDR3 has 12 residues. The germline gives CDR1 LNHDA, CDR2 SQIVND (reference sequence). V was trimmed by 5 bases and J by 6 bases, leaving 11 bases between them. DNA of the CDR3: TGTGCCAGTAGTCAGCAGGGTTCCGAGCAGTACTTC. This sequence encodes CASSQQGSEQYF.